The T cell receptor (beta chain) described here comes from a study of sequential checkpoint blockade in melanoma. Across the study: Arm A got nivolumab then ipilimumab; arm B the reverse, 1:1. DNA from 70 to 95 pretreatment tumor samples underwent TCRβ immunosequencing.

The CDR3 covers 15 residues. The V and J ends lost 4 bases and 6 bases, in that order; junction bases with no gene match: 8. Per germline, CDR1 SGHRS and CDR2 YFSETQ. Concerning this clone itself: Its specificity is not known.

The repertoire was sequenced with immunoSEQ multiplex PCR; TCRdb's copy has only in-frame clones and lacks some. The sample holds thousands of clones, approximately 20% seen once. Treatment indicated: randomized to nivolumab then ipilimumab (arm A) or the reverse (arm B). Study-wide results and caveats: Mutational load did not correlate with tumor T-cell fraction or clonality. Patients with week-13 increases in T-cell fraction and clonality benefited about 30 times more often.

The source is a human donor with melanoma. This sequence joins TRBV5-1 and TRBJ2-2, with 8 bases that match TRBD2. Sequencing was performed on tumor tissue (inferred from file names), taken from a patient given nivolumab and ipilimumab in sequence. In DNA form, the CDR3 reads TGCGCCAGCAGCCTTAGCGGGGTTGATTCCGGGGAGCTGTTTTTT. Translated, it gives CASSLSGVDSGELFF.